A single sample is the source of the 30 T cell receptor beta chains below, sequenced in a study of shared clonotypes between healthy human individuals. Method: immunoSEQ multiplex PCR; TCRdb's copy keeps in-frame clones and lacks some. The profile shows 2.5 million or so clones, 90% to 95% of them singletons. Sequencing was done on a sample of naive CD4+ T cells sorted from blood. The subset is: CD45RA+ positively selected. The receptor source for this set is a man aged 18 to 30 in good health.

This chain connects TRBV6-5 to TRBJ2-7; D remains unclear. Germline V gives CDR1 MNHEY, CDR2 SVGAGI. The CDR3 length is 14 residues. Trimming left V 5 bases short and J 6 bases short, with 17 bases between. The CDR3: CASSTLGVGSEQYF. DNA of the CDR3: TGTGCCAGCAGTACTTTGGGCGTCGGAAGCGAGCAGTACTTC.

V gene TRBV5-1 combines with J gene TRBJ2-1; D is perhaps TRBD2 (5 bases). This CDR3 spans 16 amino acids. Between the trimmed V and J ends, which lost 1 base and 0 bases, there was a span of 11 bases. Germline V gene sequence: CDR1 SGHRS, CDR2 YFSETQ. CDR3 in DNA: TGCGCCAGCAGCTTGATGTCAGCGGACTCCTACAATGAGCAGTTCTTC. It encodes CASSLMSADSYNEQFF.

The chain has TRBV2 and TRBJ2-1, with D tentatively TRBD1 (6 bases). In germline, CDR1 is SNHLY, CDR2 FYNNEI. Trimming stripped 4 bases from V and 3 bases from J, with 10 bases between. This CDR3 region has 14 residues. The CDR3 sequence is CASSGGTHYNEQFF. CDR3 coding DNA: TGTGCCAGCAGTGGAGGGACACACTACAATGAGCAGTTCTTC. Using reference TRBV2 and TRBJ2-1 for the parts outside the CDR3, the full variable domain is EPEVTQTPSHQVTQMGQEVILRCVPISNHLYFYWYRQILGQKVEFLVSFYNNEISEKSEIFDDQFSVERPDGSNFTLKIRSTKLEDSAMYFCASSGGTHYNEQFFGPGTRLTVL.

About this clone itself: This sample includes further DNA sequences coding for the same CDR3. CDR3 DNA sequence: TGTGCCAGTAGATATAGCAATCAGCCCCAGCATTTT. It encodes CASRYSNQPQHF. J is TRBJ1-5 and V is TRBV19, with D uncertain. V was cut by 6 bases and J by 0 bases, with 3 bases left in between. CDR1 and CDR2 (germline): LNHDA, SQIVND (reference sequence). The CDR3 covers 12 residues.

On this clone itself: Other nucleotide sequences from this sample produce the same CDR3. V gene TRBV29-1 combines with J gene TRBJ1-2; D not certain. From germline, CDR1 is SQVTM and CDR2 ANQGSEA. The CDR3 runs 12 residues. Deletions cut 4 bases from V and 1 base from J, with 7 bases between. CDR3 loop: CSVGTDNYGYTF. CDR3 bases: TGCAGCGTTGGGACGGATAACTATGGCTACACCTTC.

The V gene is TRBV6-1, the J gene TRBJ1-6; the D gene is possibly TRBD1 (6 bases). V gave up 3 bases and J gave up 4 bases, with 13 bases separating them. Looked up from germline, CDR1 is MNHNS and CDR2 is SASEGT. The CDR3 totals 16 residues. CDR3 amino acids: CASSDSGTPYNSPLHF. The CDR3 DNA is TGTGCCAGCAGTGACAGTGGGACACCTTATAATTCACCCCTCCACTTT.

The chain carries TRBV19 and TRBJ1-5; the D is unclear. The CDR3 runs 16 residues. The V gene's germline CDR1 is LNHDA and CDR2 SQIVND (reference sequence). Trimming took off 5 bases at V and 0 bases at J, with 14 bases between the two ends. The CDR3 region has the DNA TGTGCCAGTAGTCGCTCCTTGGAATATAGCAATCAGCCCCAGCATTTT. Protein product: CASSRSLEYSNQPQHF.

The chain carries TRBV30 and TRBJ1-4; 7 positions agree with TRBD1. CDR1 GTSNPN and CDR2 SVGIG come from the germline V gene (reference sequence). The CDR3 runs 13 residues. The junction had 7 bases not matched to a gene; V was cut back by 4 bases and J by 8 bases. CDR3: CAWTGTALEKLFF. CDR3 nucleotides: TGTGCCTGGACCGGGACAGCCCTCGAAAAACTGTTTTTT.

With respect to this clone: Within the sample, other DNA sequences also encode this same CDR3. The chain links TRBV19 to TRBJ2-5; a possible D gene is TRBD1 (6 bases). Germline V gives CDR1 LNHDA, CDR2 SQIVND (reference sequence). The CDR3 has 13 residues. V was shortened by 4 bases and J by 1 base, with 7 bases between the two germline ends. Here the CDR3 reads CASSTTGQETQYF. CDR3 nucleotides: TGTGCCAGTAGTACGACAGGCCAAGAGACCCAGTACTTC.

CDR3 DNA: TGTGCCAGCTCACAGAGCTGGAAAGAGACCCAGTACTTC. Its protein is CASSQSWKETQYF. The chain couples TRBV18 to TRBJ2-5; D remains unclear. CDR3 size: 13 residues. The V gene's germline CDR1 is KGHSH and CDR2 LQKENI. The ends were cut back, 4 bases at V and 3 bases at J, with 9 bases in the middle.

The rearrangement links TRBV30 to TRBJ2-3; the D call may be TRBD1 or TRBD2 (6 bases each). The CDR3 runs to 13 residues. Trimming removed 5 bases from V and 6 bases from J, with 15 bases in between. The germline V gene encodes CDR1 GTSNPN and CDR2 SVGIG (reference sequence). Here the CDR3 DNA reads TGTGCCTGGCGGGGGCCACCGACCGATACGCAGTATTTT. It translates to CAWRGPPTDTQYF.

For this clone: The DNA is left out, because the CDR3 cannot be placed on it with certainty; the CDR3 is given as TCRdb lists it. The V gene is TRBV28, the J gene TRBJ2-3; the D segment call TRBD2 is taken from the table without a DNA check. Looked up from germline, CDR1 is MDHEN and CDR2 is SYDVKM. The CDR3 contains 20 residues when both ends are counted. CDR3 residues: CASSSSSLLTGRVPTDTQYF.

The chain has TRBV4-2 and TRBJ1-1, with D hard to call. V lost 1 base to trimming and J lost 4 bases, with 10 bases between them. The germline V gene has CDR1 LGHNA and CDR2 YNFKEQ. There are 14 residues in the CDR3. The CDR3 DNA is TGTGCCAGCAGCCAAGTTGGCTCCCTCACTGAAGCTTTCTTT. Encoded protein: CASSQVGSLTEAFF.

The chain couples TRBV5-4 to TRBJ2-5; the match to TRBD2 covers 9 bases. The germline V gene encodes CDR1 SGHNT and CDR2 YYREEE (reference sequence). The CDR3 loop spans 16 amino acids. V shed 4 bases and J 5 bases; nucleotides not matched to a gene: 12. The CDR3 protein is CASSLTSGNRGETQYF. CDR3 nucleotide sequence: TGTGCCAGCAGCCTGACTAGCGGTAATCGGGGGGAGACCCAGTACTTC.

This clone was found once. The chain has TRBV30 and TRBJ2-6, with a possible D match to TRBD2 (7 bases). In germline, CDR1 is GTSNPN, CDR2 SVGIG (reference sequence). V was clipped by 8 bases and J by 1 base, with 15 bases between them. This CDR3 has 15 amino acids. The chain's CDR3 is CAHGGASSGANVLTF. As DNA, the CDR3 is TGTGCCCATGGGGGGGCCTCATCTGGGGCCAACGTCCTGACTTTC.

V and J are TRBV27 and TRBJ2-7; maybe TRBD2 (7 bases). The ends were cut back, 2 bases at V and 0 bases at J, with 17 bases in the middle. The CDR3 is 17 amino acids. Germline CDR1 reads MNHEY; CDR2 reads SMNVEV (reference sequence). The CDR3 is CASSLTRGASSSYEQYF. Here the CDR3 DNA reads TGTGCCAGCAGTTTAACTCGGGGGGCCTCGAGCTCCTACGAGCAGTACTTC.

V is TRBV29-1 and J is TRBJ2-5, with D perhaps matching TRBD2 (6 bases). Trimming stripped 4 bases from V and 5 bases from J, with 17 bases between. The length of the CDR3 is 14 residues. The germline gives CDR1 SQVTM, CDR2 ANQGSEA. CDR3 DNA sequence: TGCAGCGTTGGGAGGGCCTCGTGGTGGGAGACCCAGTACTTC. Translation gives CSVGRASWWETQYF.

The sample holds one count of this clone. V usage is TRBV9 and J usage is TRBJ2-2; either TRBD1 or TRBD2 may fit D (5 bases each). Trimming took off 3 bases at V and 5 bases at J, with 23 bases between the two ends. This CDR3 contains 18 residues. Germline assignment: CDR1 SGDLS and CDR2 YYNGEE. DNA for the CDR3: TGTGCCAGCAGCGACCCCTCGGGAAGGGGTTGGAAGACCGGGGAGCTGTTTTTT. It specifies CASSDPSGRGWKTGELFF.

This chain links TRBV7-6 with TRBJ2-1; D possibly corresponds to TRBD1 (6 bases). CDR1 is SGHVS and CDR2 is FNYEAQ in the germline V gene. Trimming stripped 0 bases from V and 4 bases from J, with 13 bases between. This CDR3 contains 16 residues. CDR3 region: CASSLATQGRYNEQFF. As DNA, the CDR3 is TGTGCCAGCAGCTTAGCGACGCAGGGGAGATACAATGAGCAGTTCTTC.

The chain recombines TRBV23-1 with TRBJ2-3; 12 nucleotides line up with TRBD2. TRBV23-1 is flagged as an ORF with uncertain function. This CDR3 is built from 17 residues. With 3 bases clipped from V and 4 bases from J, the junction kept 8 bases outside the gene matches. This chain's CDR3 is CASSQPNLAGGPDTQYF. CDR3 bases: TGCGCCAGCAGTCAGCCGAACCTAGCGGGGGGGCCAGATACGCAGTATTTT.

The V gene is TRBV10-3, the J gene TRBJ1-3; 7 bases agree with TRBD1. V trimming: 2 bases; J trimming: 0 bases; junction bases outside the gene matches: 1. In germline, CDR1 is ENHRY, CDR2 SYGVKD. The CDR3 loop spans 15 amino acids. The CDR3 is CAISETGVSGNTIYF. CDR3 in DNA: TGTGCCATCAGTGAGACAGGGGTCTCTGGAAACACCATATATTTT.

The chain combines TRBV6-4 with TRBJ2-5; a weak D match, TRBD1 (5 bases). V shed 8 bases and J shed 5 bases, with 18 bases lying between them. The germline gives CDR1 MRHNA, CDR2 SNTAGT. CDR3 length: 14 amino acids. The CDR3 protein is CASSGSGYGETQYF. DNA of the CDR3: TGTGCCAGCTCGGGTTCAGGGTATGGGGAGACCCAGTACTTC.

A note on this clone: Different DNA sequences within this sample yield the same CDR3. The CDR3 sequence: CASSLGQGPGYTF. The DNA for the CDR3 is TGCGCCAGCAGCTTGGGCCAGGGGCCTGGCTACACCTTC. This chain connects TRBV5-1 to TRBJ1-2; a weak D match, TRBD1 (6 bases). V was cut by 0 bases and J by 7 bases, with 10 bases left in between. There are 13 residues in the CDR3. Germline V gene sequence: CDR1 SGHRS, CDR2 YFSETQ.

In DNA form, the CDR3 reads TGCGCCAGCAGCTTGGAATGGGCCACAGATACGCAGTATTTT. It specifies CASSLEWATDTQYF. This chain links TRBV5-1 with TRBJ2-3; D gene ambiguous. CDR3 size: 14 residues. V was cut by 0 bases and J by 2 bases, with 7 bases left in between. The germline gives CDR1 SGHRS, CDR2 YFSETQ.

The V and J genes are TRBV28 and TRBJ2-7, with TRBD2 identical over 8 bases. V shed 7 bases and J 3 bases; nucleotides not matched to a gene: 8. Germline V lookup: CDR1 MDHEN, CDR2 SYDVKM. The CDR3 consists of 14 residues. CDR3 loop: CASTPGGPVYEQYF. For the CDR3, the DNA is TGTGCCAGCACGCCGGGGGGGCCCGTCTACGAGCAGTACTTC. Combining the CDR3 with reference TRBV28 and TRBJ2-7 gives the whole variable domain DVKVTQSSRYLVKRTGEKVFLECVQDMDHENMFWYRQDPGLGLRLIYFSYDVKMKEKGDIPEGYSVSREKKERFSLILESASTNQTSMYLCASTPGGPVYEQYFGPGTRLTVT.

Details on this clone: Other DNA sequences in the same sample also yield this CDR3. The chain uses TRBV6-5 and TRBJ1-2; no firm D call. The CDR3 contains 11 residues. In germline, CDR1 is MNHEY, CDR2 SVGAGI. Trimming cost V 4 bases and J 5 bases, with 5 bases left between them. For the CDR3, the DNA is TGTGCCAGCAGTTCCGGTTATGGCTACACCTTC. Translating it yields CASSSGYGYTF.

Concerning this clone: The sample contains more than one DNA sequence encoding this CDR3. The chain combines TRBV2 with TRBJ2-1, with TRBD2 identical over 13 bases. CDR3 length: 14 amino acids. V gave up 6 bases and J gave up 6 bases; unmatched junction bases: 2. The germline V gene encodes CDR1 SNHLY and CDR2 FYNNEI. CDR3: CASRGLAGANEQFF. CDR3 nucleotides: TGTGCCAGCAGAGGACTAGCGGGGGCCAATGAGCAGTTCTTC.

The chain has TRBV28 and TRBJ1-6, with D possibly matching TRBD1 (5 bases). Trimming removed 3 bases from V and 6 bases from J, with 9 bases in between. Germline lookup yields CDR1 MDHEN and CDR2 SYDVKM. CDR3 size: 14 residues. CDR3 residues: CASSLIQVNSPLHF. CDR3 bases: TGTGCCAGCAGTTTGATACAGGTTAATTCACCCCTCCACTTT.

The V gene is TRBV7-2, the J gene TRBJ1-3; 9 nucleotides match TRBD1. CDR3 length equals 16 residues. The V gene's germline CDR1 is SGHTA and CDR2 FQGNSA. V shed 2 bases and J 1 base; nucleotides not matched to a gene: 3. In nucleotides, the CDR3 is TGTGCCAGCAGCTTACCACAGGGGGCATCTGGAAACACCATATATTTT. Encoded protein: CASSLPQGASGNTIYF.

CDR3 DNA: TGCGCCAGCAGCCACATAGGACGGAGAAACTCCTACGAGCAGTACTTC. This encodes CASSHIGRRNSYEQYF. The genes are TRBV4-1 and TRBJ2-7; D remains ambiguous. CDR3 length equals 16 residues. The V gene lost 3 bases and the J gene lost 0 bases, with 15 bases spanning the gap. Germline loops: CDR1 MGHRA, CDR2 YSYEKL.